Following are 10 T cell receptor beta chains from one sample sequenced in a study of PD-1 blockade in mismatch repair-deficient tumors. The assay was immunoSEQ multiplex PCR, and TCRdb's table has in-frame clones only and misses some. The sample lists about 68,000 clones; approximately 82% were seen once. The source material was peripheral blood, sampled 2 weeks after starting pembrolizumab. Receptors were obtained from an adult with mismatch repair-deficient cancer.

As regards this clone: Other DNA sequences in the same sample also yield this CDR3. The V gene is TRBV5-4, the J gene TRBJ2-2; D is uncertain. This CDR3 region has 14 residues. CDR1 and CDR2 from the germline V gene are SGHNT and YYREEE (reference sequence). V was clipped by 0 bases and J by 1 base, with 4 bases between them. The CDR3 sequence: CASSLGRNTGELFF. The CDR3 DNA reads as TGTGCCAGCAGCTTGGGGCGGAACACCGGGGAGCTGTTTTTT.

This chain joins TRBV9 and TRBJ1-1; possibly TRBD1 for D (5 bases). CDR3 length: 14 amino acids. Trimming took off 4 bases at V and 7 bases at J, with 17 bases between the two ends. Per germline, CDR1 SGDLS and CDR2 YYNGEE. Here the CDR3 DNA reads TGTGCCAGCAGCCCGTCTGGTGTGGGGCGTGAAGCTTTCTTT. Its translation: CASSPSGVGREAFF.

V is TRBV5-6 and J is TRBJ2-3; unclear D gene. CDR1 is SGHDT and CDR2 is YYEEEE in the germline V gene. CDR3 length equals 12 residues. Trimming took 4 bases from V and 2 from J, leaving 5 bases between them. This CDR3 reads CASSPSTDTQYF. CDR3 sequence (DNA): TGTGCCAGCAGCCCATCCACAGATACGCAGTATTTT. Full variable domain (missing parts from reference TRBV5-6 and TRBJ2-3): DAGVTQSPTHLIKTRGQQVTLRCSPKSGHDTVSWYQQALGQGPQFIFQYYEEEERQRGNFPDRFSGHQFPNYSSELNVNALLLGDSALYLCASSPSTDTQYFGPGTRLTVL.

The gene calls are TRBV4-2 and TRBJ1-3; D gene uncertain. Deletions cut 2 bases from V and 4 bases from J, with 21 bases between. CDR1 and CDR2 from the germline V gene are LGHNA and YNFKEQ. This CDR3 is built from 18 residues. CDR3 in amino acids: CASSQNPLPRSAGNTIYF. CDR3 nucleotides: TGTGCCAGCAGCCAAAACCCTCTGCCTCGTTCGGCCGGAAACACCATATATTTT.

Only a few counts were recorded for this clone. The chain is built from TRBV2 and TRBJ2-7; unclear D gene. CDR1 SNHLY and CDR2 FYNNEI come from the germline V gene. The V end lost 8 bases, the J end lost 2 bases, and 10 bases lay between the germline ends. The length of the CDR3 is 12 residues. The CDR3 sequence: CASCGEPYEQYF. DNA for the CDR3: TGTGCCAGCTGTGGGGAACCCTACGAGCAGTACTTC.

This chain links TRBV7-9 with TRBJ2-5; TRBD1 might be the D (6 bases). Germline values: CDR1 SEHNR, CDR2 FQNEAQ (reference sequence). With 5 bases removed from V and 5 bases from J, the gap between germline ends came to 15 bases. This CDR3 comprises 14 residues. CDR3 in amino acids: CASSQDSRRETQYF. CDR3 DNA: TGTGCCAGCAGCCAGGACAGTAGGCGTGAGACCCAGTACTTC.

V and J are TRBV5-5 and TRBJ2-7; 9 bases fit TRBD1. Germline values: CDR1 SGHKS, CDR2 YYEKEE (reference sequence). The CDR3 contains 15 residues. The junction had 8 bases not matched to a gene; V was cut back by 2 bases and J by 5 bases. The CDR3 coding sequence is TGTGCCAGCAGCTTTTCCATACAGGGGGCTGACGAGCAGTACTTC. Translated: CASSFSIQGADEQYF. The complete variable domain, with remaining parts taken from reference TRBV5-5 and TRBJ2-7, reads DAGVTQSPTHLIKTRGQQVTLRCSPISGHKSVSWYQQVLGQGPQFIFQYYEKEERGRGNFPDRFSARQFPNYSSELNVNALLLGDSALYLCASSFSIQGADEQYFGPGTRLTVT.

The genes are TRBV18 and TRBJ1-1; D is ambiguous. This CDR3 is 13 amino acids long. V was trimmed by 7 bases and J by 1 base, leaving 10 bases between them. Germline V gives CDR1 KGHSH, CDR2 LQKENI. CDR3 sequence: CASLDVPNTEAFF. CDR3 bases: TGTGCCAGCTTGGACGTACCGAACACTGAAGCTTTCTTT.

The genes are TRBV6-4 and TRBJ2-1; the D gene is possibly TRBD1 (6 bases). V lost 6 bases, J lost 4 bases, and 16 bases lay in between. The CDR3 has 15 amino acids. Per germline, CDR1 MRHNA and CDR2 SNTAGT. CDR3 bases: TGTGCCAGCAGGACCGGACAGTCCAATTACAATGAGCAGTTCTTC. Its protein product is CASRTGQSNYNEQFF.

The chain has TRBV2 and TRBJ2-7; the D is unclear. V shed 0 bases and J shed 2 bases, with 11 bases lying between them. Germline V lookup: CDR1 SNHLY, CDR2 FYNNEI. The CDR3 has 15 residues. The CDR3 coding sequence is TGTGCCAGCAGTGAAGCTGACTCTGGCGCCTACGAGCAGTACTTC. Its translation: CASSEADSGAYEQYF.